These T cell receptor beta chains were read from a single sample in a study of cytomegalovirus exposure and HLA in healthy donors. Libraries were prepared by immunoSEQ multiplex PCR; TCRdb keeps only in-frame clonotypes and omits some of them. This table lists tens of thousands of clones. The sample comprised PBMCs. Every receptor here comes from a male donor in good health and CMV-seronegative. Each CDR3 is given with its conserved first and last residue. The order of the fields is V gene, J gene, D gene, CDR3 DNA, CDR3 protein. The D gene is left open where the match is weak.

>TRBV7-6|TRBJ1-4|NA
TGTGCCAGCAGCCACCGGGCGGGTAATGAAAAACTGTTTTTT
CASSHRAGNEKLFF
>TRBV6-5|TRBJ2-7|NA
TGTGCCAGCAGTTACGATGCAGGGGCCGTATACGAGCAGTACTTC
CASSYDAGAVYEQYF
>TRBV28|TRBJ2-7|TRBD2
TGTGCCAGCAGTAAACCTGGACTAGCCGGTTACGAGCAGTACTTC
CASSKPGLAGYEQYF
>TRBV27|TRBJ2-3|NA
TGTGCCAGCAGTTTATTTGACAGGACAGATACGCAGTATTTT
CASSLFDRTDTQYF
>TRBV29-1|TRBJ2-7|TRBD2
TGCAGCGTTGGGGGGACTAGTGCATTCGAGCAGTACTTC
CSVGGTSAFEQYF
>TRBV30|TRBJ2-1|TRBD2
TGTGCCTGGAGCTTCATCGAGCGGGGCTACAATGAGCAGTTCTTC
CAWSFIERGYNEQFF
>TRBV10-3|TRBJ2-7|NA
TGTGCCATCAATTTCGACAGGACCTACGAGCAGTACTTC
CAINFDRTYEQYF
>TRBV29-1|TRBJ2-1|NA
TGCAGCGTTGAGGTGGGTGGAGACAATGAGCAGTTCTTC
CSVEVGGDNEQFF
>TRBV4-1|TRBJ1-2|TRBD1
TGTGCCAGCAGCCAAGAGACCGGGACAGGGATAACCTACACCTTC
CASSQETGTGITYTF
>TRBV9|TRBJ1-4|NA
TGTGCCAGCAGCGGAGGTGGTGGGGGCGGTGAAAAACTGTTTTTT
CASSGGGGGGEKLFF
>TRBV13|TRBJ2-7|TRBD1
TGTGCCAGCAGCTTAACAGGGGGGACTTCCTACGAGCAGTACTTC
CASSLTGGTSYEQYF
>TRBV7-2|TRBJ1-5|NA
TGTGCCAGCAGCTTAGTGACAAATAGCAATCAGCCCCAGCATTTT
CASSLVTNSNQPQHF
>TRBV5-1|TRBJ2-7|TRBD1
TGCGCCAGCATGTTCGAACAGGGGGATTTATACGAGCAGTACTTC
CASMFEQGDLYEQYF
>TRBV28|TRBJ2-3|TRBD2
TGTGCCAGTTTAATCGGGCGGGAGTCTCCCCTCCCCACAGATACGCAGTATTTT
CASLIGRESPLPTDTQYF
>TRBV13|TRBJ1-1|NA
TGTGCCAGCAGCTTAGGTCGGGGGATTGGCACTGAAGCTTTCTTT
CASSLGRGIGTEAFF
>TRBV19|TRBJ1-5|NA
TGTGCCAGTAGTCGCAGGGTATACAATCAGCCCCAGCATTTT
CASSRRVYNQPQHF
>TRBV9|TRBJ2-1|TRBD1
TGTGCCAGCAGCGTAGTGGGGACAGGGCTGGACAATGAGCAGTTCTTC
CASSVVGTGLDNEQFF
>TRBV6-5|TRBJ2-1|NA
TGTGCCAGCAGGACGACACCGTACAATGAGCAGTTCTTC
CASRTTPYNEQFF
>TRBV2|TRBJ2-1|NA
TGTGCCAGCAGTGGAAGACAGGATGACAATGAGCAGTTCTTC
CASSGRQDDNEQFF
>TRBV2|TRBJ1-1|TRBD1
TGTGCCAGCAGTGAAGGGGGAAGGGACAGGGGGAACACTGAAGCTTTCTTT
CASSEGGRDRGNTEAFF
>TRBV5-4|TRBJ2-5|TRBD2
TGTGCCAGCAGCTTGGGACTAGCGGGTGAGACCCAGTACTTC
CASSLGLAGETQYF
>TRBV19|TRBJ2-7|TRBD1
TGTGCCAGTAGTCCCCAGGGACAGAGCTACGAGCAGTACTTC
CASSPQGQSYEQYF
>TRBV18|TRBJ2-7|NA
TGTGCCAGCTCACCACCGAGGCAGCCCTACGAGCAGTACTTC
CASSPPRQPYEQYF
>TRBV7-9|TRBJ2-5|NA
TGTGCCAGCAGCTTAGGGGCTTACCAAGAGACCCAGTACTTC
CASSLGAYQETQYF
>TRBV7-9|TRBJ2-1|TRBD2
TGTGCCAGCAGCCGCCTAGCGGGAGAGGTCCGGGCCTACAATGAGCAGTTCTTC
CASSRLAGEVRAYNEQFF
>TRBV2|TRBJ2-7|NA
TGTGCCATCTCAACAGGGCCTTACGAGCAGTACTTC
CAISTGPYEQYF
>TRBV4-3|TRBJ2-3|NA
TGCGCCAGCAGCCCAACACCCGGAGGGAGAGTGCAGTATTTT
CASSPTPGGRVQYF
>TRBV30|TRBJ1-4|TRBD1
TGTGCCTGGAGATCAGGACAGGGGGATGAAAAACTGTTTTTT
CAWRSGQGDEKLFF
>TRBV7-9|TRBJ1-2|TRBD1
TGTGCCAGCATCAGGACAGGGGCGGCGAATGGCTACACCTTC
CASIRTGAANGYTF
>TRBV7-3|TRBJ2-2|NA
TGTGCCAGCAGCTTGGCAGGGTACACCGGGGAGCTGTTTTTT
CASSLAGYTGELFF
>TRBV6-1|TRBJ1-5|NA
TGTGCCAGCAGTGAAGCACCAGGGGCTAATCAGCCCCAGCATTTT
CASSEAPGANQPQHF
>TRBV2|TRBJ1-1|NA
TGTGCCAGCAGTGCTCAGGAATCGAACACTGAAGCTTTCTTT
CASSAQESNTEAFF
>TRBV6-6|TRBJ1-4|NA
TGTGCCAGCAGTTACTCGAGGACGGGAAATGAAAAACTGTTTTTT
CASSYSRTGNEKLFF
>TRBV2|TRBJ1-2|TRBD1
TGTGCCAGCAGTCCGGAAAGGGGGCCAGGTGGCTACACCTTC
CASSPERGPGGYTF
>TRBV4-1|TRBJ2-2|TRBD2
TGCGCCAGCAGCCAAGAAGAGCGGGGGCCGAACACCGGGGAGCTGTTTTTT
CASSQEERGPNTGELFF
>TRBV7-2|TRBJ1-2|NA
TGTGCCAGCAGCGCCGACAGGATCTATGGCTACACCTTC
CASSADRIYGYTF
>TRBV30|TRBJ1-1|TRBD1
TGTGCCTGGATACGGACAGGGGGCGACACTGAAGCTTTCTTT
CAWIRTGGDTEAFF
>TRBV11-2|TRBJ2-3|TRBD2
TGTGCCAGCAGCTTTGGTTCTCGTAGCGGGAGAGGAGCAGATACGCAGTATTTT
CASSFGSRSGRGADTQYF
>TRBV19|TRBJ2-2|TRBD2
TGTGCCAGTAGCAAGGGAGATATAGCGGGAGGGCCCGGCGGGGAGCTGTTTTTT
CASSKGDIAGGPGGELFF
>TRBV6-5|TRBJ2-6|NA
TGTGCCAGCAGCCCTGCGAGATCTGGGGCCAACGTCCTGACTTTC
CASSPARSGANVLTF
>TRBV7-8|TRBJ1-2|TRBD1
TGTGCCAGCAGCCCTACCCCCAGGGGGTCAGCTACATCCTATGGCTACACCTTC
CASSPTPRGSATSYGYTF
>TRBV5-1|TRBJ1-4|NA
TGCGCCAGCAGCTTGGACAGCACCAATGAAAAACTGTTTTTT
CASSLDSTNEKLFF
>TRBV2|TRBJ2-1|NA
TGTGCCAGCAGTGGGGGCAGGGTCAATGAGCAGTTCTTC
CASSGGRVNEQFF
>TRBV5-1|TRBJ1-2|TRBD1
TGCGCCAGCAGCCCCGGACAGGGCAATATGAATGGCTACACCTTC
CASSPGQGNMNGYTF
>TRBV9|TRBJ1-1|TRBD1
TGTGCCAGCAGCTTGGGACAGGGGGTGAACACTGAAGCTTTCTTT
CASSLGQGVNTEAFF
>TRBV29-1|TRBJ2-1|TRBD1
TGCAGCGCCCGCACCCGGGACAGGGAAAGTGAGCAGTTCTTC
CSARTRDRESEQFF
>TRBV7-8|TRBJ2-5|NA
TGTGCCAGCAGCTGGGGGGGCAGGGGAGAGACCCAGTACTTC
CASSWGGRGETQYF
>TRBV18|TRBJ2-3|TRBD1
TGTGCCAGCGCACGGTTGGGACAGCTTAGCACAGATACGCAGTATTTT
CASARLGQLSTDTQYF
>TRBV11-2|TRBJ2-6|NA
TGTGCCAGCCAGGGAATCGGATCTGGGGCCAACGTCCTGACTTTC
CASQGIGSGANVLTF
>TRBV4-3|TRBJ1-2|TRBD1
TGCGCCAGCAGCCACCCGGGACAGGGGCACGGCTACACCTTC
CASSHPGQGHGYTF
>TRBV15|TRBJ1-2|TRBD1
TGTGCCACCAGCTTTGCCAGGGGGGACTATGGCTACACCTTC
CATSFARGDYGYTF